A selection of T cell receptor beta chains follows, all from one sample in a study of spatial heterogeneity in lung cancer. TCRdb reprocessed the 5' RACE reads with MiXCR, giving one entry per CDR3 protein. The sample carries about 740 distinct CDR3 sequences, approximately 40% recorded once. The sequencing used lung tumor tissue, collected at surgery. Receptor source: a male donor with early-stage non-small cell lung cancer. Each CDR3 is given with its conserved first and last residue. A D gene is named only where the DNA matches it firmly. Clone size is not always given. Where it is, it says once, few, many or a class for expanded clones.

d_gene	v_gene	j_gene	abundance	CDR3aa	CDR3nt
TRBD2	TRBV6-2/TRBV6-3	TRBJ2-1	few	CASSSVLAGVMDEQFF	TGTGCCAGCAGCTCGGTACTAGCGGGAGTAATGGATGAGCAGTTCTTC
-	TRBV19	TRBJ2-2	few	CATADSNTGELFF	TGTGCCACCGCGGACAGTAACACCGGGGAGCTGTTTTTT
-	TRBV4-1	TRBJ1-1	-	CASSPGAEAFF	TGCGCCAGCTCTCCGGGGGCTGAAGCTTTCTTT
-	TRBV20-1	TRBJ1-5	-	CSAHSGDQPQHF	TGCAGTGCCCACTCAGGGGATCAGCCCCAGCATTTT
-	TRBV5-6	TRBJ1-6	few	CASSLGQTWNSPLHF	TGTGCCAGCAGCTTGGGGCAGACCTGGAATTCACCCCTCCACTTT
TRBD2	TRBV7-3	TRBJ2-2	large	CASSLEASGRASFGELFF	TGTGCCAGCAGCTTAGAGGCTAGCGGGAGAGCTTCGTTCGGGGAGCTGTTTTTT
-	TRBV20-1	TRBJ1-2	-	CSDSDPHYGYTF	TGCAGTGATTCGGACCCCCACTATGGCTACACCTTC
-	TRBV2	TRBJ1-5	large	CASSPGTPTNNQPQHF	TGTGCCAGCAGTCCAGGGACCCCGACTAACAATCAGCCCCAGCATTTT
TRBD2	TRBV7-8	TRBJ2-3	large	CASSLEPSGVIDTQYF	TGTGCCAGCAGCTTAGAGCCTAGCGGGGTTATAGATACGCAGTATTTT
-	TRBV7-8	TRBJ1-5	large	CASSLWGESNQPQHF	TGTGCCAGCAGCTTATGGGGAGAGAGCAATCAGCCCCAGCATTTT
-	TRBV6-5	TRBJ2-3	-	CASSYHPRGIGDTQYF	TGTGCCAGCAGTTACCACCCCAGGGGCATCGGAGATACGCAGTATTTT
-	TRBV6-2/TRBV6-3	TRBJ1-4	-	CASSFVTNEKLFF	TGTGCCAGCAGTTTCGTCACCAATGAAAAACTGTTTTTT